Shown below are 26 T cell receptor beta chains from a single sample sequenced in a study of T-cell reconstitution after alpha-beta-depleted transplantation in children. TCRbeta library construction was performed incorporating unique molecular identifiers. TCRdb used MiXCR to reprocess the PCR reads, holding one entry per CDR3 protein. The table has around 600,000 distinct CDR3 sequences, under 12% seen once. The sequences come from PBMCs from the stem cell graft donor, collected from the stem cell graft. The receptors were gathered from a human donor who donated a stem cell graft to a child with acute myeloid leukemia.

This clonotype came up many times. The chain recombines TRBV5-1 with TRBJ1-1, with a possible D match to TRBD1 (6 bases). Germline-derived CDR1 and CDR2 are SGHRS and YFSETQ. The ends were cut back, 4 bases at V and 7 bases at J, with 17 bases in the middle. The CDR3 spans 14 residues. In DNA form, the CDR3 reads TGCGCCAGCAGCGCAGGAGGAGGACAGCTTGAAGCTTTCTTT. This translates into CASSAGGGQLEAFF.

This clonotype has a count of ten or more. V gene TRBV12-3 or TRBV12-4 combines with J gene TRBJ2-3, with 15 nucleotides matching TRBD2. Germline trimming cut 2 bases from V and 5 bases from J; bases unmatched to any gene: 2. The CDR3 length is 16 residues. The CDR3 DNA is TGTGCCAGCAGTTTAAGGACTAGCGGGAGGGTAGATACGCAGTATTTT. This gives the protein CASSLRTSGRVDTQYF.

This clonotype was seen only a few times. The rearrangement links TRBV11-2 to TRBJ2-1; TRBD2 matches 9 bases. Germline V lookup: CDR1 SGHAT, CDR2 FQNNGV. Trimming at V came to 5 bases and at J to 7 bases, leaving 12 bases not matched to a gene. The CDR3 runs 16 residues. CDR3 in DNA: TGTGCCAGCAGCCCGATAAAAGGCGGGAGGGGTAATGAGCAGTTCTTC. Protein product: CASSPIKGGRGNEQFF.

This chain uses TRBV4-2 with TRBJ1-1; 12 bases align to TRBD1. J was trimmed by 3 bases and V by 8 bases; bases with no gene match: 22. This CDR3 contains 20 residues. Germline-derived CDR1 and CDR2 are LGHNA and YNFKEQ. Here the CDR3 reads CASASGASPGQGARDTEAFF. For the CDR3, the DNA is TGTGCCAGCGCCTCAGGGGCTTCGCCGGGACAGGGGGCTAGAGACACTGAAGCTTTCTTT.

The V call is TRBV12-3 or TRBV12-4, the J call TRBJ1-5, with D possibly TRBD1 on 5 matching bases. Trimming cost V 0 bases and J 3 bases, with 9 bases left between them. The CDR3 loop spans 15 amino acids. The CDR3 sequence: CASSLAGTLNQPQHF. In DNA, the CDR3 is TGTGCCAGCAGTTTAGCCGGGACCCTCAATCAGCCCCAGCATTTT.

This clonotype was counted between two and nine times. The rearrangement links TRBV9 to TRBJ2-1; D possibly corresponds to TRBD2 (6 bases). Trimming left V 0 bases short and J 2 bases short, with 12 bases between. This CDR3 has 16 residues. Germline lookup yields CDR1 SGDLS and CDR2 YYNGEE. The CDR3: CASSVAGVLAYNEQFF. The CDR3 bases are TGTGCCAGCAGCGTAGCGGGAGTACTAGCCTACAATGAGCAGTTCTTC.

This clonotype was seen many times. The V and J genes are TRBV12-3 or TRBV12-4 and TRBJ2-3; TRBD2 might be the D (6 bases). V was cut by 3 bases and J by 5 bases, with 12 bases left in between. This CDR3 has 14 residues. The CDR3 spells CASSLGVGGDTQYF. The CDR3 coding sequence is TGTGCCAGCAGTTTGGGCGTGGGGGGAGATACGCAGTATTTT.

The gene calls are TRBV12-3 or TRBV12-4 and TRBJ2-7; 7 bases line up with TRBD1. CDR3 size: 12 residues. The junction had 2 bases not matched to a gene; V was cut back by 7 bases and J by 2 bases. The CDR3 protein is CASKGATYEQYF. CDR3 sequence (DNA): TGTGCCAGCAAGGGGGCCACCTACGAGCAGTACTTC.

A few counts support this clonotype. CDR3 residues: CASSLDRMSYEQYF. The DNA of the CDR3 is TGTGCCAGCAGCTTGGACAGGATGTCCTACGAGCAGTACTTC. This sequence joins TRBV5-6 and TRBJ2-7, with a tentative D call TRBD1 (5 bases). Trimming left V 0 bases short and J 1 base short, with 8 bases between. The CDR3 covers 14 residues. CDR1 is SGHDT and CDR2 is YYEEEE in the germline V gene. The full variable domain, completed using reference TRBV5-6 and TRBJ2-7, is DAGVTQSPTHLIKTRGQQVTLRCSPKSGHDTVSWYQQALGQGPQFIFQYYEEEERQRGNFPDRFSGHQFPNYSSELNVNALLLGDSALYLCASSLDRMSYEQYFGPGTRLTVT.

J is TRBJ2-5 and V is TRBV4-2; D is uncertain. The V gene's germline CDR1 is LGHNA and CDR2 YNFKEQ. V lost 0 bases, J lost 3 bases, and 8 bases lay in between. The CDR3 spans 14 residues. The CDR3 reads CASSQDPRKETQYF. The CDR3 nucleotides are TGTGCCAGCAGCCAAGATCCTAGAAAAGAGACCCAGTACTTC.

This chain links TRBV27 with TRBJ1-2; no definite D call. This CDR3 is 12 amino acids long. Trimming cost V 9 bases and J 4 bases, with 12 bases left between them. Germline values: CDR1 MNHEY, CDR2 SMNVEV (reference sequence). The CDR3 region is CASGGSGYGYTF. In DNA form, the CDR3 reads TGTGCCAGTGGCGGGTCTGGCTATGGCTACACCTTC.

CDR3 sequence (DNA): TGTGCCAGCAGCGACGTTTTGAGGGAGACCCAGTACTTC. It translates to CASSDVLRETQYF. The chain is built from TRBV3-1 and TRBJ2-5; D is undetermined. V shed 5 bases and J shed 5 bases, with 12 bases lying between them. Germline lookup yields CDR1 LGHDT and CDR2 YNNKEL (reference sequence). This CDR3 has 13 residues.

This clonotype was seen many times. The chain recombines TRBV6-5 with TRBJ2-7; D gene unclear. The CDR3 contains 14 residues. With 0 bases removed from V and 2 bases from J, the gap between germline ends came to 8 bases. The germline V gene encodes CDR1 MNHEY and CDR2 SVGAGI. The CDR3 loop reads CASSYSGPPYEQYF. CDR3 nucleotides: TGTGCCAGCAGTTACTCTGGCCCCCCCTACGAGCAGTACTTC.

This clonotype turned up a few times. The gene calls are TRBV6-1 and TRBJ2-7; 7 nucleotides line up with TRBD1. Germline CDR1 and CDR2: MNHNS and SASEGT. The CDR3 is made up of 15 amino acids. Trimming took 6 bases from V and 2 from J; bases not matched to a gene: 10. This CDR3 reads CASRPPRQGPYEQYF. CDR3 coding DNA: TGTGCCAGCAGGCCCCCGAGACAGGGTCCCTACGAGCAGTACTTC.

This clonotype was detected only a few times. In DNA form, the CDR3 reads TGTGCCAGCAGCTTGTTCGGGGGATTTACTGAAGCTTTCTTT. This translates into CASSLFGGFTEAFF. The rearrangement links TRBV7-2 to TRBJ1-1; D might be TRBD1 (5 bases). Germline V CDR1 and CDR2: SGHTA, FQGNSA. This CDR3 comprises 14 residues. V shed 3 bases and J shed 5 bases, with 13 bases lying between them.

The rearrangement joins TRBV20-1 to TRBJ2-5; D is possibly TRBD1 (5 bases). This CDR3 comprises 11 residues. The germline CDR1 and CDR2 sequences are DFQATT and SNEGSKA (reference sequence). Deletions cut 0 bases from V and 11 bases from J, with 10 bases between. The chain's CDR3 is CSARDQGGQYF. CDR3 DNA: TGCAGTGCTAGAGATCAGGGCGGTCAGTACTTC.

This clonotype was counted many times. V gene TRBV29-1 combines with J gene TRBJ2-2; D call uncertain. CDR3 length: 13 residues. The V gene's germline CDR1 is SQVTM and CDR2 ANQGSEA. With 4 bases removed from V and 3 bases from J, the gap between germline ends came to 9 bases. The CDR3 loop is CSVGARHTGELFF. The CDR3 nucleotides read TGCAGCGTTGGGGCGCGGCACACCGGGGAGCTGTTTTTT.

This clonotype was picked up one time. The chain carries TRBV4-3 and TRBJ2-5; the match to TRBD2 covers 11 bases. Losses at the gene ends were 0 bases for V and 1 base for J; bases not matched to a gene: 4. Germline lookup yields CDR1 LGHNA and CDR2 YSLEER. The CDR3 has 17 amino acids. CDR3 amino acids: CASSQDSGGAPQETQYF. In DNA, the CDR3 is TGCGCCAGCAGCCAAGATAGCGGGGGGGCCCCCCAAGAGACCCAGTACTTC.

A note on this clonotype: A read error is possible here, since a much larger clone lies one base away. The chain recombines TRBV12-3 or TRBV12-4 with TRBJ2-5; D may match TRBD1 or TRBD2 (5 bases each). This CDR3 is 12 amino acids long. The CDR3 here is CASRRGGETQSF. The CDR3 DNA follows: TGTGCCAGCAGGAGGGGTGGGGAGACCCAGTCCTTC.

In this sample, this clonotype turned up a few times. V gene TRBV12-3 or TRBV12-4 combines with J gene TRBJ1-3, with unresolved D. The CDR3 is 14 residues long. V lost 2 bases, J lost 4 bases, and 9 bases lay in between. CDR3 in amino acids: CASSLSGKGNTIYF. Here the CDR3 DNA reads TGTGCCAGCAGTTTATCGGGGAAGGGAAACACCATATATTTT.

This clonotype was recorded a few times. The CDR3 spells CAWLSFNYGYTF. CDR3 DNA sequence: TGTGCCTGGCTCTCATTCAACTATGGCTACACCTTC. V and J are TRBV30 and TRBJ1-2; unclear D gene. Germline V lookup: CDR1 GTSNPN, CDR2 SVGIG (reference sequence). The CDR3 length is 12 residues. V shed 5 bases and J shed 2 bases, with 9 bases lying between them.

The sample holds many counts of this clonotype. The chain is built from TRBV5-1 and TRBJ2-1; no definite D call. This CDR3 has 15 residues. Germline V gene lookup returns CDR1 SGHRS and CDR2 YFSETQ. With 0 bases removed from V and 0 bases from J, the gap between germline ends came to 7 bases. The CDR3 DNA is TGCGCCAGCAGCTTGGATGGAGTCTCCTACAATGAGCAGTTCTTC. This sequence encodes CASSLDGVSYNEQFF.

The chain is built from TRBV6-5 and TRBJ1-1; D remains unclear. Germline CDR1 and CDR2: MNHEY and SVGAGI. The CDR3 runs 16 residues. The V end lost 2 bases, the J end lost 5 bases, and 18 bases lay between the germline ends. The CDR3: CASSYRDPLEGTEAFF. Written as DNA, the CDR3 is TGTGCCAGCAGTTACAGGGATCCTCTCGAGGGTACTGAAGCTTTCTTT.

In its sample, this clonotype was seen a few times. This sequence joins TRBV10-3 and TRBJ1-5; no reliable D call. The CDR3 length is 14 residues. Per the germline V gene, CDR1 is ENHRY and CDR2 is SYGVKD. V gave up 4 bases and J gave up 3 bases, with 10 bases separating them. CDR3 sequence reads: CAISVERDNQPQHF. The CDR3 nucleotides read TGTGCCATCAGTGTAGAAAGGGACAATCAGCCCCAGCATTTT.

There are many counts of this clonotype. The genes are TRBV4-2 and TRBJ2-1; 12 nucleotides match TRBD2. J gave up 5 bases and V 0 bases, and 2 bases lay outside the gene matches. This CDR3 spans 16 amino acids. Germline values: CDR1 LGHNA, CDR2 YNFKEQ. The CDR3 nucleotides read TGTGCCAGCAGCCAAGAGTGGACTAGCGGGAACAATGAGCAGTTCTTC. This sequence encodes CASSQEWTSGNNEQFF.

This clonotype has a count of ten or more. This chain links TRBV9 with TRBJ2-5, with 7 bases matching TRBD2. V shed 0 bases, J shed 2 bases, and the junction held 7 bases outside the gene matches. The germline CDR1 and CDR2 sequences are SGDLS and YYNGEE. This CDR3 spans 16 amino acids. The CDR3 sequence: CASSVAPASGQETQYF. CDR3 nucleotides: TGTGCCAGCAGCGTAGCTCCGGCTAGCGGACAAGAGACCCAGTACTTC.